What follows are 11 T cell receptor beta chains derived from one specimen sequenced in a study of CD8+ T cells in alopecia areata. Treatment defined: oral pan-JAK inhibitor, 5-10 mg twice daily. Following RNA extraction, reverse transcription yielded cDNA that acted as the sequencing template. The protocol was immunoSEQ multiplex PCR, while the TCRdb copy is restricted to in-frame clones and leaves out a portion. The table includes 150,000 to 200,000 clones, 50% to 70% detected once. Sample: CD4+ T cells sorted from blood, taken around week 50, from a patient treated with tofacitinib. These receptor sequences come from a human donor with alopecia areata.

The rearrangement joins TRBV30 to TRBJ1-6; D unresolved. The V gene lost 1 base and the J gene lost 6 bases, with 7 bases spanning the gap. This CDR3 spans 13 amino acids. Germline V gene sequence: CDR1 GTSNPN, CDR2 SVGIG (reference sequence). The CDR3 DNA sequence: TGTGCCTGGAGTGACGCAGCTAATTCACCCCTCCACTTT. Amino acids: CAWSDAANSPLHF.

The table lists this clone with a few counts. The chain links TRBV29-1 to TRBJ1-1; 10 nucleotides line up with TRBD1. The CDR3 is 13 amino acids. With V trimmed by 6 bases and J by 4 bases, 5 bases remained unmatched. Germline V lookup: CDR1 SQVTM, CDR2 ANQGSEA. CDR3 nucleotide sequence: TGCAGCGTCAACCGGGACAGGGGCACTGAAGCTTTCTTT. This translates into CSVNRDRGTEAFF.

This chain joins TRBV7-2 and TRBJ1-5; D not certain. Germline-derived CDR1 and CDR2 are SGHTA and FQGNSA. V lost 9 bases, J lost 1 base, and 13 bases lay in between. This CDR3 comprises 14 residues. CDR3 nucleotides: TGTGCCAGTACCACGGGGTTAAGCAATCAGCCCCAGCATTTT. Its translation: CASTTGLSNQPQHF.

The genes are TRBV4-3 and TRBJ2-3; D call uncertain. The germline V gene encodes CDR1 LGHNA and CDR2 YSLEER. V gave up 1 base and J gave up 2 bases, with 10 bases separating them. The CDR3 is made up of 15 amino acids. CDR3 nucleotide sequence: TGCGCCAGCAGCCAAGCCCGGTTGTCCACAGATACGCAGTATTTT. Encoded protein: CASSQARLSTDTQYF.

This chain connects TRBV10-3 to TRBJ1-1; possibly TRBD1 for D (6 bases). This CDR3 is built from 12 residues. The germline V gene has CDR1 ENHRY and CDR2 SYGVKD. V was clipped by 11 bases and J by 8 bases, with 18 bases between them. The CDR3 region is CAAKTGTNEAFF. CDR3 bases: TGTGCCGCGAAAACGGGGACAAACGAAGCTTTCTTT.

The J gene is TRBJ1-6, the V gene TRBV29-1; D remains unclear. The CDR3 consists of 13 residues. Trimming removed 7 bases from V and 9 bases from J, with 16 bases in between. Germline CDR1 SQVTM, CDR2 ANQGSEA. This CDR3 is CSASRDPSSPLHF. CDR3 nucleotides: TGCAGCGCTTCAAGGGATCCGTCTTCACCCCTCCACTTT. The entire variable domain, with the rest obtained from reference TRBV29-1 and TRBJ1-6, is as follows: SAVISQKPSRDICQRGTSLTIQCQVDSQVTMMFWYRQQPGQSLTLIATANQGSEATYESGFVIDKFPISRPNLTFSTLTVSNMSPEDSSIYLCSASRDPSSPLHFGNGTRLTVT.

The genes are TRBV2 and TRBJ1-1; perhaps TRBD1 as D (6 bases). The germline V gene has CDR1 SNHLY and CDR2 FYNNEI. V gave up 6 bases and J gave up 11 bases, with 19 bases separating them. This CDR3 comprises 13 residues. CDR3: CASRSATGLRAFF. The CDR3, as DNA: TGTGCCAGCAGAAGCGCGACAGGATTGAGGGCTTTCTTT.

CDR3 DNA: TGTGCCAGCAGTGAAGTAGGCCGGGCCTATGGCTACACCTTC. Its translation is CASSEVGRAYGYTF. The chain employs TRBV6-1 and TRBJ1-2; D not certain. V lost 1 base, J lost 4 bases, and 10 bases lay in between. Germline V CDR1 and CDR2: MNHNS, SASEGT. The CDR3 runs 14 residues.

The V gene is TRBV29-1, the J gene TRBJ2-3, with 8 nucleotides matching TRBD1. This CDR3 spans 14 amino acids. V was clipped by 4 bases and J by 2 bases; unmatched bases: 5. Germline loops: CDR1 SQVTM, CDR2 ANQGSEA. The CDR3 sequence: CSVVRDRFTDTQYF. CDR3 bases: TGCAGCGTTGTAAGGGACAGGTTCACAGATACGCAGTATTTT.

J is TRBJ2-3 and V is TRBV2, with a tentative D call TRBD1 (6 bases). This CDR3 comprises 15 residues. Germline assignment: CDR1 SNHLY and CDR2 FYNNEI. Trimming removed 6 bases from V and 1 base from J, with 14 bases in between. As DNA, the CDR3 is TGTGCCAGCAGCGAACAGGGCTCTGGCACAGATACGCAGTATTTT. Protein: CASSEQGSGTDTQYF.

The chain combines TRBV7-2 with TRBJ2-6; the D call may be TRBD1 or TRBD2 (5 bases each). Germline-derived CDR1 and CDR2 are SGHTA and FQGNSA. The CDR3 loop spans 17 amino acids. V shed 5 bases and J shed 0 bases, with 14 bases lying between them. As DNA, the CDR3 is TGTGCCAGCAGCCCTGTGGTCGGGACCTCTGGGGCCAACGTCCTGACTTTC. Translating gives CASSPVVGTSGANVLTF. Full variable domain (outside the CDR3, taken from reference TRBV7-2 and TRBJ2-6): GAGVSQSPSNKVTEKGKDVELRCDPISGHTALYWYRQSLGQGLEFLIYFQGNSAPDKSGLPSDRFSAERTGGSVSTLTIQRTQQEDSAVYLCASSPVVGTSGANVLTFGAGSRLTVL.